The clone carrying this T cell receptor (beta chain) was counted ten times or more. The data were taken from a study of T cell repertoires in cytomegalovirus infection. Germline-derived CDR1 and CDR2 are LNHDA and SQIVND (reference sequence). V lost 8 bases and J 2 bases, leaving 13 bases between the germline ends. The CDR3 totals 14 residues. TCRdb itself ran the reads through MiXCR, one entry per CDR3 protein. The sample shows 65,000 to 95,000 distinct CDR3 sequences, more than 3.5% of them seen only once. The material sequenced was PBMCs. This chain links TRBV19 with TRBJ2-1; D is unresolved. The source of this sequence is a human donor in good health (CMV status not recorded). Some clones in this sample may be carry-over from other donors' samples. CDR3 protein: CASYSRIPYNEQFF. CDR3 nucleotides: TGTGCCAGTTATTCTCGGATCCCCTACAATGAGCAGTTCTTC.